This TCR beta chain was identified during a study of shared clonotypes between healthy human individuals. Study-level points and caveats: The sampled material consisted only of blood, and tissue repertoires are likely to differ. Clonotype sharing among the donors was expected to vary with sequencing depth.

The protocol was immunoSEQ multiplex PCR, while the TCRdb copy is restricted to in-frame clones and leaves out a portion. This table holds hundreds of thousands of clones, 60% to 85% found once. Genomic DNA for unsorted samples, which was extracted with the QIAamp DNA Blood Mini kit, came from 81 million or so PBMCs. As regards this clone: Its antigen is not known.

V was pared by 4 bases and J by 5 bases, with 5 bases of the junction left unmatched. The CDR3 extends over 15 amino acids. Germline CDR1 SQVTM, CDR2 ANQGSEA. This TCR came from a middle-aged woman in good health. Some clones in this sample may be carry-over from other donors' samples. V and J are TRBV29-1 and TRBJ2-2, with 12 nucleotides matching TRBD1. Sequenced sample: PBMCs. The CDR3 DNA sequence: TGCAGCGTTGGGGACAGGGGGCTGATTACCGGGGAGCTGTTTTTT. Amino acid sequence: CSVGDRGLITGELFF.